This T cell receptor beta chain was retrieved from a study of blood T cell repertoires in COVID-19. Only in-frame clones appear in the TCRdb table, and some are missing; sequencing was by immunoSEQ multiplex PCR. The table shows around 60,000 clones, with more than 70% occurring only once. The CDR3 spans 14 residues. The ends lost 7 bases at V and 9 bases at J; junction bases unmatched: 14. Germline-derived CDR1 and CDR2 are MDHEN and SYDVKM. This clonotype was sampled from a man aged 25 to 40 with COVID-19, enrolled during active disease. The specimen sequenced was peripheral blood. V usage is TRBV28 and J usage is TRBJ2-7; TRBD1 matches at 8 bases. The CDR3 protein is CASTLPGQEGTQYF. CDR3 DNA: TGTGCCAGCACTCTCCCGGGACAGGAGGGTACGCAGTACTTC. Looking up the rest from reference TRBV28 and TRBJ2-7 gives the full variable domain: DVKVTQSSRYLVKRTGEKVFLECVQDMDHENMFWYRQDPGLGLRLIYFSYDVKMKEKGDIPEGYSVSREKKERFSLILESASTNQTSMYLCASTLPGQEGTQYFGPGTRLTVT.